The clone carrying this T cell receptor (beta chain) appeared once. Germline-derived CDR1 and CDR2 are KGHDR and SFDVKD. Germline trimming cut 2 bases from V and 3 bases from J; bases unmatched to any gene: 3. The CDR3 is 15 residues long. This sample was included in a study of blood T cell repertoires in COVID-19. The data were produced by immunoSEQ multiplex PCR, yet TCRdb's version contains in-frame clones alone and is incomplete. The sample consists of around 88,000 clones, over 75% of them appearing once. This clonotype originated in a woman aged 80 or over with acute or convalescent COVID-19. The chain uses TRBV24-1 and TRBJ2-7, with 10 bases aligning to TRBD2. Material: peripheral blood. CDR3 DNA sequence: TGTGCCACCAGTGATTCTCTAGCGGGGGACTACGAGCAGTACTTC. Its translation: CATSDSLAGDYEQYF.